This T cell receptor (beta chain) was captured in a study of cytomegalovirus exposure and HLA in healthy donors. Looking at the study overall: Previous work identified roughly 110 million unique TCR beta sequences from about 179 million T cells.

PCR primers comprised 60 Vbeta and 13 Jbeta primers. The protocol was immunoSEQ multiplex PCR, while the TCRdb copy is restricted to in-frame clones and leaves out a portion. The profile covers roughly 180,000 clones, with more than 60% appearing a single time and about 4% taken by the ten largest. This clone was detected a few times. Germline lookup yields CDR1 MNHEY and CDR2 SVGAGI. The CDR3 contains 14 residues. V lost 6 bases to trimming and J lost 4 bases, with 15 bases between them. This sequence joins TRBV6-5 and TRBJ1-1; tentative D call: TRBD1 (5 bases). Sequenced input: PBMCs. This clonotype was obtained from a woman aged 55-70 years in good health and CMV-seropositive. CDR3 residues: CASRGFGGATEAFF. In DNA form, the CDR3 reads TGTGCCAGCAGGGGATTTGGAGGGGCCACTGAAGCTTTCTTT.